This T cell receptor (beta chain) was retrieved from a study of radiation and T cells in renal cell carcinoma. Note on this clone: Its matching antigen is unknown.

Trimming cost V 2 bases and J 1 base, with 8 bases left between them. Germline V gives CDR1 SGHTA, CDR2 FQGTGA. The CDR3 runs to 14 residues. Findings and caveats of the study: Pretreatment tumor biopsies were lacking, so baseline clonotypes are unknown. Top 100 clonotypes averaged about 50% in irradiated versus around 40% in nephrectomy-only tumors.

Method: immunoSEQ multiplex PCR; TCRdb's copy keeps in-frame clones and lacks some. The sample yields over 15,000 clones, approximately 60% seen once. Stated treatment: 15 Gy SBRT to primary tumor, nephrectomy 4 weeks later. This TCR was recovered from a woman in her sixties or seventies with renal cell carcinoma. The rearrangement uses TRBV7-3 and TRBJ1-1; D remains unclear. The sequencing here drew on tumor tissue, taken from a patient whose treatment included radiotherapy and nephrectomy. CDR3 in amino acids: CASSLGPQNTEAFF. In DNA, the CDR3 is TGTGCCAGCAGCTTAGGTCCACAGAACACTGAAGCTTTCTTT.